The rows below give T cell receptor beta chains drawn from one sample of a study of cytomegalovirus exposure and HLA in healthy donors. Some clones are missing from TCRdb's copy, which holds only in-frame ones; the method was immunoSEQ multiplex PCR. The sample lists roughly 150,000 clones; around four fifths were seen once. Sequences were obtained from PBMCs. These receptors were collected from a man between 25 and 39 years old in good health and CMV-seronegative. CDR3s include the opening cysteine and the closing phenylalanine or tryptophan. The D gene is left open where the match is weak. Part of the rows lack a size; the others show once, few, many or a class for expanded clones.

DNA: TGTGCCAGCAGCCCACCGACAGGGACAGACTACGAGCAGTACTTC
CDR3: CASSPPTGTDYEQYF
J: TRBJ2-7
D: TRBD1
V: TRBV7-3
size: NA

DNA: TGTGCCAGCAGTCCCCAGGCAGGGGGCTTTTACGAGCAGTACTTC
CDR3: CASSPQAGGFYEQYF
J: TRBJ2-7
D: TRBD1
V: TRBV7-6
size: NA

DNA: TGTGCCAGCACAGGGACAAGCTCCTACGAGCAGTACTTC
CDR3: CASTGTSSYEQYF
J: TRBJ2-7
D: NA
V: TRBV27
size: NA

DNA: TGTGCCAGTAGTATAGAAGGCGGGAGAAAGTTAATACAGGACAATGAGCAGTTCTTC
CDR3: CASSIEGGRKLIQDNEQFF
J: TRBJ2-1
D: TRBD2
V: TRBV19
size: NA

DNA: TGTGCCAGCAGCTTATCCGGGAATCAGCCCCAGCATTTT
CDR3: CASSLSGNQPQHF
J: TRBJ1-5
D: NA
V: TRBV7-6
size: few

DNA: TGTGCCAGCAGCCGGGGGGCGGGCGAGACCCAGTACTTC
CDR3: CASSRGAGETQYF
J: TRBJ2-5
D: NA
V: TRBV11-3
size: NA

DNA: TGTGCCTGGAGTTGGGGGGCGGGACAGGGAGGAAACACCATATATTTT
CDR3: CAWSWGAGQGGNTIYF
J: TRBJ1-3
D: TRBD1
V: TRBV30
size: NA

DNA: TGCGCCAGCAGCTTAGGGGGCTATGGCTACACCTTC
CDR3: CASSLGGYGYTF
J: TRBJ1-2
D: NA
V: TRBV5-1
size: NA

DNA: TGTGCCACCAGCAGGACCGGGACAGGGGGTGATACGCAGTATTTT
CDR3: CATSRTGTGGDTQYF
J: TRBJ2-3
D: TRBD1
V: TRBV15
size: once

DNA: TGTGCCAGCAGTGCCACGGACAGCTCCAATGAGCAGTTCTTC
CDR3: CASSATDSSNEQFF
J: TRBJ2-1
D: NA
V: TRBV6-4
size: NA

DNA: TGTGCCAGCAGCTTCACGGGTATTCTACGCGAGCAGTACTTC
CDR3: CASSFTGILREQYF
J: TRBJ2-7
D: NA
V: TRBV5-6
size: NA

DNA: TGTGCCAGCACCAGTGGACAGGGTACCACTGAAGCTTTCTTT
CDR3: CASTSGQGTTEAFF
J: TRBJ1-1
D: TRBD1
V: TRBV28
size: once

DNA: TGCGCCGTATCTCCCGGGACAGGGACCCACGAGCAGTACTTC
CDR3: CAVSPGTGTHEQYF
J: TRBJ2-7
D: TRBD1
V: TRBV10-1
size: NA

DNA: TGTGCCAGCAGCCTCGGACTAGCGGGAGGAGGCGATACGCAGTATTTT
CDR3: CASSLGLAGGGDTQYF
J: TRBJ2-3
D: TRBD2
V: TRBV7-9
size: NA

DNA: TGTGCCAGCAGCTTGTCCTCCAGGTCGGATCAGCCCCAGCATTTT
CDR3: CASSLSSRSDQPQHF
J: TRBJ1-5
D: NA
V: TRBV5-5
size: NA

DNA: TGTGCCTGGGGACGGGGACTCTCTGGAAACACCATATATTTT
CDR3: CAWGRGLSGNTIYF
J: TRBJ1-3
D: NA
V: TRBV30
size: NA

DNA: TGTGCCAGCAGCTTAGGAGCGGGAGTCATTGGTGCGAATGAGCAGTTCTTC
CDR3: CASSLGAGVIGANEQFF
J: TRBJ2-1
D: TRBD2
V: TRBV11-3
size: once

DNA: TGTGCCAGTAGCCACTTACGGGACAGGGCCCCTGAAGCTTTCTTT
CDR3: CASSHLRDRAPEAFF
J: TRBJ1-1
D: TRBD1
V: TRBV19
size: NA

DNA: TGCGCCAGCAGCCTCGACGGGTCCTCCGGGGAGCAGTACTTC
CDR3: CASSLDGSSGEQYF
J: TRBJ2-7
D: NA
V: TRBV5-1
size: few

DNA: TGTGCCAGCAGCCCGACGACGACAGGGAACACTGAAGCTTTCTTT
CDR3: CASSPTTTGNTEAFF
J: TRBJ1-1
D: NA
V: TRBV6-1
size: NA

DNA: TGTGCCAGCAGCTTAGGATCGGACAGGGCTGGAAACACCATATATTTT
CDR3: CASSLGSDRAGNTIYF
J: TRBJ1-3
D: TRBD1
V: TRBV7-2
size: NA

DNA: TGTGCCAGCAGCTTACGGGCCGTGGGAGCCGGGGAGCTGTTTTTT
CDR3: CASSLRAVGAGELFF
J: TRBJ2-2
D: NA
V: TRBV7-3
size: NA

DNA: TGTGCCAGCAGCCCTCTGTCCAGCACAGATACGCAGTATTTT
CDR3: CASSPLSSTDTQYF
J: TRBJ2-3
D: NA
V: TRBV7-2
size: NA

DNA: TGCGCCAGCAGTTATGGGCAGGTTAACTACGAGCAGTACTTC
CDR3: CASSYGQVNYEQYF
J: TRBJ2-7
D: NA
V: TRBV5-1
size: few

DNA: TGTGCCAGCTACTCCCCCGGAGGGAATGAAAAACTGTTTTTT
CDR3: CASYSPGGNEKLFF
J: TRBJ1-4
D: NA
V: TRBV28
size: NA

DNA: TGTGCCAGCAGTTTAGCGGGGGGGAGTATCACCTACGAGCAGTACTTC
CDR3: CASSLAGGSITYEQYF
J: TRBJ2-7
D: TRBD2
V: TRBV27
size: once

DNA: TGTGCCAGCAGCTTAGATAGCAGGGGAGGAAACACCATATATTTT
CDR3: CASSLDSRGGNTIYF
J: TRBJ1-3
D: NA
V: TRBV11-2
size: once

DNA: TGTGCCAGCAGCTCCCGACTAGCGGGAGTACCTGAGCAGTTCTTC
CDR3: CASSSRLAGVPEQFF
J: TRBJ2-1
D: TRBD2
V: TRBV13
size: NA

DNA: TGTGCCAGCAGCGCCCGGAGCTCCTATAATTCACCCCTCCACTTT
CDR3: CASSARSSYNSPLHF
J: TRBJ1-6
D: NA
V: TRBV9
size: NA

DNA: TGTGCCAGCAGCGCGACTAGATTTGGTGAGCAGTTCTTC
CDR3: CASSATRFGEQFF
J: TRBJ2-1
D: NA
V: TRBV6-1
size: NA

DNA: TGTGCCAGCAATAGGGCGGGAGGAAACTCCTACGAGCAGTACTTC
CDR3: CASNRAGGNSYEQYF
J: TRBJ2-7
D: TRBD2
V: TRBV7-2
size: NA

DNA: TGTGCCAGCAGCGCGACGGGACTAGTGTCCAATGAGCAGTTCTTC
CDR3: CASSATGLVSNEQFF
J: TRBJ2-1
D: TRBD2
V: TRBV9
size: NA

DNA: TGTGCCAGCAGCGCGTCAGGGGGCACCGGGGAGCTGTTTTTT
CDR3: CASSASGGTGELFF
J: TRBJ2-2
D: TRBD1
V: TRBV9
size: NA

DNA: TGCAGCGTTGGGACTAGTTCCTATGAGCAGTTCTTC
CDR3: CSVGTSSYEQFF
J: TRBJ2-1
D: TRBD2
V: TRBV29-1
size: NA

DNA: TGTGCCAGCAGCGCCCCCGGGCGGGGCAGGGAGACCCAGTACTTC
CDR3: CASSAPGRGRETQYF
J: TRBJ2-5
D: NA
V: TRBV7-9
size: once